The 30 T cell receptor beta chains below all came from one sample that was sequenced in a study. TCRdb re-called the 5' RACE reads through MiXCR, storing one row per CDR3 protein. In the table there are 5,000 to 6,500 distinct CDR3 sequences, over 45% of which are singletons. The sequenced sample was tumor-infiltrating memory CD4+ T cells sorted from the breast tumor. As for subset: memory CD4+ T cells, CD4+CD45RO+CD25-. Every receptor here comes from a female donor with breast cancer.

The genes are TRBV11-1 and TRBJ2-3; TRBD2 might be the D (6 bases). V was trimmed by 5 bases and J by 2 bases, leaving 14 bases between them. CDR1 SGHAT and CDR2 FQDESV come from the germline V gene (reference sequence). The CDR3 has 15 amino acids. DNA of the CDR3: TGTGCCAGCAGCACAGGAGGGCAGTTCACAGATACGCAGTATTTT. Translated: CASSTGGQFTDTQYF.

V is TRBV15 and J is TRBJ1-1; possible D gene TRBD1, 5 bases. CDR1 and CDR2 (germline): LNHNV, YYDKDF (reference sequence). There are 14 residues in the CDR3. The germline V and J ends were trimmed by 5 bases and 4 bases, with 14 bases remaining between them. In DNA, the CDR3 is TGTGCCACCAGCCCACCCTTCAGGGTCACTGAAGCTTTCTTT. It yields the protein CATSPPFRVTEAFF.

The chain couples TRBV12-3 or TRBV12-4 to TRBJ2-1; 12 bases are shared with TRBD2. J lost 12 bases, V lost 2 bases, and 5 bases had no gene match. CDR3 size: 14 residues. The DNA of the CDR3 is TGTGCCAGCAGTTTAATGCTAGCGGGAGGGGGGCAGTTCTTC. Residues: CASSLMLAGGGQFF.

The V gene is TRBV3-1, the J gene TRBJ2-5, with TRBD1 matching 9 bases. This CDR3 has 15 amino acids. CDR1 and CDR2 (germline): LGHDT, YNNKEL (reference sequence). V lost 2 bases and J lost 5; bases outside the gene matches: 6. The CDR3 here is CASSQYTGGVETQYF. CDR3 bases: TGTGCCAGCAGCCAATATACAGGGGGCGTGGAGACCCAGTACTTC.

In its sample, this clonotype was seen a few times. The chain has TRBV2 and TRBJ2-3; TRBD1 or TRBD2 may be the D gene (5 bases each). Germline V gives CDR1 SNHLY, CDR2 FYNNEI. Between the trimmed V and J ends, which lost 4 bases and 2 bases, there was a span of 13 bases. The CDR3 is 15 residues long. DNA of the CDR3: TGTGCCAGCAGTGGCCTCGAGGGGCCCACAGATACGCAGTATTTT. This translates into CASSGLEGPTDTQYF. Full variable domain (rest looked up from reference TRBV2 and TRBJ2-3): EPEVTQTPSHQVTQMGQEVILRCVPISNHLYFYWYRQILGQKVEFLVSFYNNEISEKSEIFDDQFSVERPDGSNFTLKIRSTKLEDSAMYFCASSGLEGPTDTQYFGPGTRLTVL.

This clonotype was seen a handful of times. The gene calls are TRBV2 and TRBJ1-5; 11 bases are shared with TRBD1. V dropped 6 bases and J dropped 3; count of bases not matched to a gene: 4. From germline, CDR1 is SNHLY and CDR2 FYNNEI. This CDR3 contains 15 residues. In nucleotides, the CDR3 is TGTGCCAGCAGAGCGGGACAGGGGGACAATCAGCCCCAGCATTTT. Translation gives CASRAGQGDNQPQHF.

The rearrangement links TRBV20-1 to TRBJ1-6; D is unresolved. This CDR3 is built from 14 residues. Per germline, CDR1 DFQATT and CDR2 SNEGSKA (reference sequence). V gave up 5 bases and J gave up 8 bases, with 16 bases separating them. CDR3: CSAAAPGGHSPLHF. CDR3 bases: TGCAGTGCTGCGGCTCCTGGAGGGCATTCACCCCTCCACTTT.

This clonotype has only a few counts. The gene calls are TRBV11-3 and TRBJ1-1; D is unresolved. V gave up 3 bases and J gave up 2 bases, with 10 bases separating them. The V gene's germline CDR1 is SGHNT and CDR2 YENEEA. The CDR3 loop spans 14 amino acids. CDR3 in DNA: TGTGCCAGCAGCTTCGACCCCCCAAACACTGAAGCTTTCTTT. Its translation: CASSFDPPNTEAFF.

This chain uses TRBV7-2 with TRBJ1-1; D is uncertain. The germline V and J ends were trimmed by 1 base and 4 bases, with 10 bases remaining between them. Germline assignment: CDR1 SGHTA and CDR2 FQGNSA. This CDR3 region has 14 residues. The CDR3 protein is CASSLGPVSTEAFF. Here the CDR3 DNA reads TGTGCCAGCAGCTTAGGTCCGGTAAGCACTGAAGCTTTCTTT.

The chain links TRBV2 to TRBJ1-6; D gene ambiguous. CDR3 length equals 12 residues. Between the trimmed V and J ends, which lost 6 bases and 10 bases, there was a span of 10 bases. CDR1 is SNHLY and CDR2 is FYNNEI in the germline V gene. Here the CDR3 DNA reads TGTGCCAGCAGCCGGGGATTCTCACCCCTCCACTTT. Translation: CASSRGFSPLHF.

This sequence joins TRBV12-3 or TRBV12-4 and TRBJ1-1; D ambiguous. V lost 6 bases and J 2 bases, leaving 13 bases between the germline ends. The CDR3 covers 14 residues. In DNA, the CDR3 is TGTGCCAGCAGGGGGAAGGAAGGCAACACTGAAGCTTTCTTT. This translates into CASRGKEGNTEAFF.

This rearrangement joins TRBV6-6 to TRBJ1-1, with D perhaps TRBD1 (6 bases). The germline CDR1 and CDR2 sequences are MNHNY and SVGAGI (reference sequence). V dropped 5 bases and J dropped 1 base, with 8 bases sitting between them. The CDR3 length is 13 residues. The CDR3 loop is CASSRQENTEAFF. For the CDR3, the DNA is TGTGCCAGCAGTCGACAGGAGAACACTGAAGCTTTCTTT.

The V call is TRBV5-1, the J call TRBJ1-1, with TRBD1 identical over 10 bases. Per the germline V gene, CDR1 is SGHRS and CDR2 is YFSETQ. V was pared by 6 bases and J by 4 bases, with 12 bases of the junction left unmatched. This CDR3 comprises 16 residues. This chain's CDR3 is CASKPGQGPRGTEAFF. CDR3 DNA sequence: TGCGCCAGCAAACCGGGACAGGGGCCTCGGGGCACTGAAGCTTTCTTT. Variable domain in full (rest from reference TRBV5-1 and TRBJ1-1): KAGVTQTPRYLIKTRGQQVTLSCSPISGHRSVSWYQQTPGQGLQFLFEYFSETQRNKGNFPGRFSGRQFSNSRSEMNVSTLELGDSALYLCASKPGQGPRGTEAFFGQGTRLTVV.

The J gene is TRBJ2-3, the V gene TRBV7-2; a possible D gene is TRBD2 (7 bases). Germline V gene data show CDR1 as SGHTA and CDR2 as FQGNSA. V was cut by 4 bases and J by 1 base, with 15 bases left in between. The CDR3 contains 16 residues. The CDR3 DNA reads as TGTGCCAGCAGCTCCTCCTTAGGGGGGGGCACAGATACGCAGTATTTT. Amino acids: CASSSSLGGGTDTQYF.

Turning to this clonotype: Likely a read error: the CDR3 ends without its conserved phenylalanine or tryptophan. The J gene is TRBJ2-5, the V gene TRBV5-1; 11 bases are shared with TRBD1. This CDR3 has 17 amino acids. Germline CDR1 SGHRS, CDR2 YFSETQ. The ends lost 0 bases at V and 7 bases at J; junction bases unmatched: 11. Here the CDR3 reads CASSLGTGQGVSGTQYS. CDR3 sequence (DNA): TGCGCCAGCAGCTTGGGAACGGGACAGGGGGTCTCAGGGACCCAGTACTCC.

The chain uses TRBV7-3 and TRBJ2-2, with D possibly being TRBD2 (7 bases). The CDR3 spans 15 residues. Trimming removed 7 bases from V and 7 bases from J, with 19 bases in between. Per the germline V gene, CDR1 is SGHTA and CDR2 is FQGTGA. DNA for the CDR3: TGTGCCAGCACCCTAAGGGGGGGCGCGAGCGGGGAGCTGTTTTTT. Residues: CASTLRGGASGELFF.

The chain recombines TRBV7-3 with TRBJ2-1; the match to TRBD2 covers 7 bases. Germline V gene data show CDR1 as SGHTA and CDR2 as FQGTGA. J lost 6 bases, V lost 1 base, and 9 bases had no gene match. The CDR3 sequence is 16 residues long. CDR3 DNA sequence: TGTGCCAGCAGCTTAAGGGCCAGCGGGGAAAGCAATGAGCAGTTCTTC. This encodes CASSLRASGESNEQFF.

Worth noting for this clonotype: At one end, the junction sequence differs from germline, possibly due to a read error. The rearrangement joins TRBV7-3 to TRBJ2-3, with 10 bases identical to TRBD2. Germline-derived CDR1 and CDR2 are SGHTA and FQGTGA. The CDR3 contains 15 residues. The CDR3 nucleotides are TGTGCCAGCAGCATAACTAGCGGGAAAGCAGATACGCAGTATTTT. The encoded protein is CASSITSGKADTQYF.

This chain links TRBV2 with TRBJ1-5; the D is unclear. Germline CDR1 reads SNHLY; CDR2 reads FYNNEI. The V and J ends lost 3 bases and 7 bases respectively, with 13 bases between them. The CDR3 loop spans 14 amino acids. Here the CDR3 DNA reads TGTGCCAGCAGTGATCAAGGGTTGGGGCAGCCCCAGCATTTT. Its translation: CASSDQGLGQPQHF.

V is TRBV7-2 and J is TRBJ2-2, with 7 nucleotides matching TRBD2. The CDR3 runs to 16 residues. CDR1 and CDR2 from the germline V gene are SGHTA and FQGNSA. V shed 5 bases, J shed 2 bases, and the junction held 8 bases outside the gene matches. The CDR3 is CASSEVGGFNTGELFF. In DNA form, the CDR3 reads TGTGCCAGCAGCGAAGTGGGGGGGTTTAACACCGGGGAGCTGTTTTTT. The full variable domain, its missing parts supplied by reference TRBV7-2 and TRBJ2-2, is GAGVSQSPSNKVTEKGKDVELRCDPISGHTALYWYRQSLGQGLEFLIYFQGNSAPDKSGLPSDRFSAERTGGSVSTLTIQRTQQEDSAVYLCASSEVGGFNTGELFFGEGSRLTVL.

V is TRBV4-1 and J is TRBJ2-7; no clear D. Germline CDR1 MGHRA, CDR2 YSYEKL. V gave up 0 bases and J gave up 2 bases, with 14 bases separating them. The CDR3 spans 16 residues. The CDR3 reads CASSQETEGRTYEQYF. The CDR3 DNA is TGCGCCAGCAGCCAAGAGACGGAAGGCAGGACCTACGAGCAGTACTTC.

Worth noting for this clonotype: A much larger clone is a single base away; this may be a read error. The J gene is TRBJ1-2, the V gene TRBV20-1; 7 bases agree with TRBD1. The CDR3 runs to 13 residues. Germline V gene data show CDR1 as DFQATT and CDR2 as SNEGSKA (reference sequence). The CDR3 coding sequence is TGCAGTGCTATAGAGGGGGCGGATAGTGGCTACGCCTTC. It is translated as CSAIEGADSGYAF.

The J gene is TRBJ2-7, the V gene TRBV20-1, with 8 bases matching TRBD2. CDR1 and CDR2 (germline): DFQATT, SNEGSKA (reference sequence). The J segment lost 1 base and the V segment lost 5 bases, leaving 4 bases of the junction unmatched. The CDR3 is 13 amino acids. This chain's CDR3 is CSAQAGVSYEQYF. In DNA form, the CDR3 reads TGCAGTGCTCAAGCGGGAGTTTCCTACGAGCAGTACTTC.

This clonotype was seen more than once but under ten times. This chain uses TRBV9 with TRBJ2-5; D is possibly TRBD1 or TRBD2 (5 bases each). Germline V gene lookup returns CDR1 SGDLS and CDR2 YYNGEE. CDR3 length: 13 amino acids. V was cut by 2 bases and J by 5 bases, with 10 bases left in between. Here the CDR3 DNA reads TGTGCCAGCAGCGTTGGGGGATGGGAGACCCAGTACTTC. Translation: CASSVGGWETQYF.

This chain links TRBV29-1 with TRBJ1-2; no definite D call. CDR3 length equals 11 residues. Germline lookup yields CDR1 SQVTM and CDR2 ANQGSEA. The V end lost 7 bases, the J end lost 5 bases, and 11 bases lay between the germline ends. CDR3 nucleotide sequence: TGCAGCGCCGATGGATCATATGGCTACACCTTC. Translation gives CSADGSYGYTF.

The chain combines TRBV20-1 with TRBJ1-2, with a possible D match to TRBD1 (5 bases). The germline gives CDR1 DFQATT, CDR2 SNEGSKA (reference sequence). The CDR3 extends over 13 amino acids. The germline V and J ends were trimmed by 7 bases and 1 base, with 13 bases remaining between them. The CDR3 loop reads CSVDPQGNYGYTF. CDR3 coding DNA: TGCAGTGTCGACCCCCAGGGTAACTATGGCTACACCTTC.

Concerning this clonotype: Compared with germline, one end of the junction differs, possibly owing to a read error. The chain has TRBV19 and TRBJ2-2; D gene uncertain. This CDR3 region has 14 residues. Germline V gene lookup returns CDR1 LNHDA and CDR2 SQIVND (reference sequence). CDR3 loop: CAGSIGPLIGELFF. Written as DNA, the CDR3 is TGTGCCGGTAGTATAGGACCTTTAATCGGGGAGCTGTTTTTT.

This sequence joins TRBV4-2 and TRBJ2-5; perhaps TRBD1 as D (5 bases). Germline CDR1 reads LGHNA; CDR2 reads YNFKEQ. Trimming cost V 5 bases and J 5 bases, with 15 bases left between them. The length of the CDR3 is 14 residues. CDR3: CASSFNRLQETQYF. In nucleotides, the CDR3 is TGTGCCAGCAGCTTTAACAGGCTTCAGGAGACCCAGTACTTC.

Points on this clonotype: A read error may account for a junction end that differs from germline. The chain employs TRBV6-6 and TRBJ1-6, with a possible D match to TRBD1 (5 bases). The CDR3 covers 19 residues. Germline lookup yields CDR1 MNHNY and CDR2 SVGAGI (reference sequence). CDR3 DNA sequence: TGTGCCAGCAGTTCAGGGTTAAGGACCTCAAGCTCCTATAATTCACCCCCCCACTTT. Translated, it gives CASSSGLRTSSSYNSPPHF.

About this clonotype: An end of the junction differs from the germline gene, which may be a read error. The chain couples TRBV7-7 to TRBJ2-2; D not certain. The CDR3 sequence is 13 residues long. The V gene's germline CDR1 is SSHAT and CDR2 FNYEAQ (reference sequence). The CDR3 coding sequence is TGTGCTAGCAGCTTAGAACGTTTCGGGGAGCTGTTTTTT. It yields the protein CASSLERFGELFF.